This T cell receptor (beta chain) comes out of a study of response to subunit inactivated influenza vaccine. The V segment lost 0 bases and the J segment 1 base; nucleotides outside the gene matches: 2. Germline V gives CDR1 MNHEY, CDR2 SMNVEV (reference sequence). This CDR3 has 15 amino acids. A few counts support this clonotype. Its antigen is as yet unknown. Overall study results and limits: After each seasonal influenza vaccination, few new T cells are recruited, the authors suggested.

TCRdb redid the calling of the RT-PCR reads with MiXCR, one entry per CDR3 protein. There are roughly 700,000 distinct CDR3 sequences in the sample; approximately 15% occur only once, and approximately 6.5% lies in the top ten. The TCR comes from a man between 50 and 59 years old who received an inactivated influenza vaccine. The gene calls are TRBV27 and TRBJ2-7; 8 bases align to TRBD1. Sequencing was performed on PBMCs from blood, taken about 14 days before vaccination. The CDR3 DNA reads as TGTGCCAGCAGTTTATCTCGGACAGGGTCCTACGAGCAGTACTTC. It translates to CASSLSRTGSYEQYF.